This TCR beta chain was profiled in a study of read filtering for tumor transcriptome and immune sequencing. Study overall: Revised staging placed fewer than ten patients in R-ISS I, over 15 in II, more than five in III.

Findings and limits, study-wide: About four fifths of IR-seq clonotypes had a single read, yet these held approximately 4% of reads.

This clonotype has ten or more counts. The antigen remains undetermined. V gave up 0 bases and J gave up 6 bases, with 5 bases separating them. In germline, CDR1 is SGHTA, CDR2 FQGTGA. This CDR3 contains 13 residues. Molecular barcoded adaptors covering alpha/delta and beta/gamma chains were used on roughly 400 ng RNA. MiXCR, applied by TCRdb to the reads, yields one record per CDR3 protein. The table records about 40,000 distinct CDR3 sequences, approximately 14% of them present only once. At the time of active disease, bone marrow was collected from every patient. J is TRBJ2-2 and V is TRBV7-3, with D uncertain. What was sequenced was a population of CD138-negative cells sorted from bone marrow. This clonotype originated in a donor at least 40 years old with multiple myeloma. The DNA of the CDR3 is TGTGCCAGCAGCTTAACCTCTCCCGGGGAGCTGTTTTTT. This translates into CASSLTSPGELFF.